This T cell receptor beta chain was recovered during a study of T cell repertoires in cytomegalovirus infection. Study results and limitations: The ex vivo response was dominated by HLA-C-restricted CMV-specific TCR beta clonotypes.

The count of this clonotype is one. Antigen unknown. TCRdb redid the calling of the reads with MiXCR, one entry per CDR3 protein. The table has roughly 150,000 distinct CDR3 sequences, 17% seen once. Looked up from germline, CDR1 is SGHRS and CDR2 is YFSETQ. This CDR3 is built from 15 residues. V lost 5 bases and J lost 3; bases outside the gene matches: 10. The receptor comes from a human donor in good health (CMV status not recorded). Some clones in this sample may be carry-over from other donors' samples. Sequencing was done on a sample of CD8+ T cells from PBMCs. The chain couples TRBV5-1 to TRBJ2-5, with 7 bases identical to TRBD1. The CDR3 sequence is CASRSWDSTKETQYF. DNA for the CDR3: TGCGCCAGCAGATCCTGGGACAGTACCAAAGAGACCCAGTACTTC.